This is a list of T cell receptor beta chains from one sample in a study of T cell changes during pregnancy in multiple sclerosis. Generated by immunoSEQ multiplex PCR, the TCRdb table keeps only in-frame clones and is missing some. The table shows tens of thousands of clones, with over 75% occurring only once. The starting material was peripheral blood, obtained in the first trimester of pregnancy. Every receptor here comes from a female donor in good health, enrolled as a control in a pregnancy study. CDR3s include the opening cysteine and the closing phenylalanine or tryptophan. Each record gives: clone size, J gene, V gene, D gene, CDR3 DNA, CDR3 protein. D genes are given only for firm matches. The size field is filled for only some rows; it gives once, few, many or a size class.

. TRBJ2-3 TRBV19 . TGTGCCAGTAGTATGGGAGGGGGGGCAGATACGCAGTATTTT CASSMGGGADTQYF
. TRBJ2-7 TRBV6-1 . TGTGCCAGCACTCAACACTCCTACGAGCAGTACTTC CASTQHSYEQYF
. TRBJ2-3 TRBV27 . TGTGCCAGCAGTTTATCTCTAGCCCAAGATACGCAGTATTTT CASSLSLAQDTQYF
. TRBJ1-5 TRBV27 . TGTGCCAGCAGTTTATGGGGGCAGGATCAGCCCCAGCATTTT CASSLWGQDQPQHF
. TRBJ2-2 TRBV4-2 TRBD1 TGTGCCAGCAGCCAAGATGTCCCGACAGGGGGCACCGGGGAGCTGTTTTTT CASSQDVPTGGTGELFF
. TRBJ1-6 TRBV5-8 TRBD1 TGTGCCAGCAGCCCATTGACCGGCAGGGGGAATTCACCCCTCCACTTT CASSPLTGRGNSPLHF
. TRBJ1-3 TRBV25-1 . TGTGCCAGCAGGGACTCAGGGGTTCTCTCTGGAAACACCATATATTTT CASRDSGVLSGNTIYF
. TRBJ1-2 TRBV7-9 . TGTGCCAGCACCGAGATCTCCCGGGGCTACACCTTC CASTEISRGYTF
. TRBJ2-1 TRBV10-3 . TGTGCCATCACCCAGACAGGTCCGTATTACAATGAGCAGTTCTTC CAITQTGPYYNEQFF
. TRBJ2-1 TRBV5-6 TRBD1 TGTGCCAGCAGACCGGGACAGGGTCTTGGTGAGCAGTTCTTC CASRPGQGLGEQFF
. TRBJ1-1 TRBV4-1 . TGCGCCAGCAGCCAAGGGCAGTTGAACACTGAAGCTTTCTTT CASSQGQLNTEAFF
. TRBJ1-1 TRBV28 . TGTGCCAGCAGTACTCGGGGGACGTACACTGAAGCTTTCTTT CASSTRGTYTEAFF
. TRBJ1-2 TRBV9 . TGTGCCAGCAGCGTAGCATCAGGGGCTGGCTATGGCTACACCTTC CASSVASGAGYGYTF
. TRBJ1-1 TRBV5-5 . TGTGCCAGCACTCCGGGACAAGGACCTGAAGCTTTCTTT CASTPGQGPEAFF
. TRBJ2-1 TRBV15 TRBD2 TGTGCCACCAGCTGGGTAGCGGGAGCGAACAATGAGCAGTTCTTC CATSWVAGANNEQFF
. TRBJ2-1 TRBV30 TRBD2 TGTGCCTGGATCATACTAGCGGAAGTAAACAATGAGCAGTTCTTC CAWIILAEVNNEQFF
. TRBJ1-2 TRBV5-1 TRBD1 TGCGCCAGCAGCTTGGAGGGCAGGGGGAATGGCTACACCTTC CASSLEGRGNGYTF
. TRBJ1-1 TRBV4-2 . TGTGCCAGCAGCCAAGATTGGAAAGGGGTCACTGAAGCTTTCTTT CASSQDWKGVTEAFF
once TRBJ2-1 TRBV13 TRBD1 TGTGCCAGCAGCCCCCGGGACAGGAGGGGGTGGCAGTTCTTC CASSPRDRRGWQFF
. TRBJ2-1 TRBV30 . TGTGCCTGGAGTGGTTTGAGGGCACAAGGTGAGCAGTTCTTC CAWSGLRAQGEQFF
. TRBJ2-7 TRBV7-2 TRBD2 TGTGCCAGCAGCCGTCTCACTAGCGGGAGTTCCTACGAGCAGTACTTC CASSRLTSGSSYEQYF
once TRBJ2-6 TRBV9 . TGTGCCAGCAGCATCAGGGTTTCTGGGGCCAACGTCCTGACTTTC CASSIRVSGANVLTF